This T cell receptor beta chain was sequenced for a study of glioma-infiltrating T cells. Amplification of TCR alpha and beta CDR3 regions from RNA used iRepertoire nested multiplex PCR. TCRdb fed the multiplex PCR reads into MiXCR, producing one record per CDR3 protein. The table includes 300,000 to 450,000 distinct CDR3 sequences, less than 50% detected once. As regards this clonotype: Antigen: not known.

Study-level results: CDR3 overlap between tissue and blood was very small. Tissue-blood divergence was below expectation in non-neoplastic patients, above in gliomas.

Trimming removed 7 bases from V and 0 bases from J, with 10 bases in between. This CDR3 comprises 14 residues. Germline lookup yields CDR1 LNHNV and CDR2 YYDKDF (reference sequence). The rearrangement links TRBV15 to TRBJ2-1, with D possibly called TRBD1 or TRBD2 (5 bases each). The specimen was glioma tissue, nonneoplastic brain tissue, or PBMCs (not recorded which). This receptor was identified in a human donor with low-grade glioma or glioblastoma, undergoing nonglioma brain surgery, or in good health (not recorded which). Here the CDR3 reads CATIGTNSYNEQFF. The DNA for the CDR3 is TGTGCCACCATCGGGACCAACTCCTACAATGAGCAGTTCTTC.